Listed here are 5 T cell receptor beta chains from one sample, sequenced in a study of cytomegalovirus exposure and HLA in healthy donors. It was with 60 Vbeta and 13 Jbeta primers that the PCR ran. TCRdb's table, derived via immunoSEQ multiplex PCR, lists solely in-frame clones and lacks some. The table records approximately 140,000 clones, around 80% of them present only once. Sequenced material: PBMCs. These receptors all come from a man aged 40-50 years in good health and CMV-seronegative.

The chain uses TRBV7-9 and TRBJ2-5, with unresolved D. Trimming cost V 3 bases and J 0 bases, with 8 bases left between them. This CDR3 region has 14 residues. Germline CDR1 and CDR2: SEHNR and FQNEAQ (reference sequence). The CDR3 is CASSFGFYQETQYF. CDR3 nucleotides: TGTGCCAGCAGCTTTGGCTTCTACCAAGAGACCCAGTACTTC.

V and J are TRBV5-1 and TRBJ2-3, with 11 positions matching TRBD2. J lost 2 bases, V lost 0 bases, and 8 bases had no gene match. The CDR3 totals 18 residues. Germline CDR1 and CDR2: SGHRS and YFSETQ. The DNA for the CDR3 is TGCGCCAGCAGCTTGGGCCTAGCGGGGGGCCCCGTCACAGATACGCAGTATTTT. This encodes CASSLGLAGGPVTDTQYF.

In regard to this clone: This same CDR3 is encoded by further DNA sequences in the sample. The rearrangement links TRBV7-7 to TRBJ2-5; perhaps TRBD1 as D (6 bases). CDR3 size: 13 residues. From germline, CDR1 is SSHAT and CDR2 FNYEAQ (reference sequence). Trimming cost V 5 bases and J 5 bases, with 12 bases left between them. The CDR3 sequence is CASSKTGLETQYF. DNA for the CDR3: TGTGCCAGCAGCAAAACAGGGTTGGAGACCCAGTACTTC.

The CDR3 is CASSLAGGLSTGPYNEQFF. The CDR3 nucleotides are TGTGCCAGCAGCTTGGCCGGGGGCCTTTCGACAGGGCCTTACAATGAGCAGTTCTTC. This chain uses TRBV5-4 with TRBJ2-1; D is possibly TRBD1 (7 bases). CDR3 length: 19 amino acids. V gave up 0 bases and J gave up 4 bases, with 23 bases separating them. In germline, CDR1 is SGHNT, CDR2 YYREEE (reference sequence).

The chain combines TRBV7-2 with TRBJ2-3, with 9 bases identical to TRBD2. Germline assignment: CDR1 SGHTA and CDR2 FQGNSA. V shed 0 bases and J 0 bases; nucleotides not matched to a gene: 7. The length of the CDR3 is 18 residues. CDR3 sequence (DNA): TGTGCCAGCAGCTTAGCGACCGTGACTAGCGGTAGCACAGATACGCAGTATTTT. Protein: CASSLATVTSGSTDTQYF.